This T cell receptor beta chain was obtained from a study of blood T cell repertoires in COVID-19. Study in general: The origin of the acute and convalescent COVID-19 samples was the United States, Italy and Spain.

The J segment lost 2 bases and the V segment lost 8 bases, leaving 10 bases of the junction unmatched. CDR3 size: 15 residues. Germline V gene lookup returns CDR1 MDHEN and CDR2 SYDVKM. In the original workflow: Cell counts per sample came from amplifying reference gene primers. The repertoire was sequenced with immunoSEQ multiplex PCR; TCRdb's copy has only in-frame clones and lacks some. Clone size and the V and J calls come from that table; the DNA yielded D and trimming. The sample lists under 150,000 clones, approximately 87% occurring once. This clonotype originated in a woman aged 40 to 50 with acute or convalescent COVID-19. The genes are TRBV28 and TRBJ1-1; the match to TRBD1 covers 8 bases. The material sequenced was peripheral blood. CDR3 protein: CASSPPGQVNTEAFF. Here the CDR3 DNA reads TGTGCCAGCTCCCCCCCGGGACAGGTTAACACTGAAGCTTTCTTT. Together with reference TRBV28 and TRBJ1-1, the CDR3 gives the full variable domain: DVKVTQSSRYLVKRTGEKVFLECVQDMDHENMFWYRQDPGLGLRLIYFSYDVKMKEKGDIPEGYSVSREKKERFSLILESASTNQTSMYLCASSPPGQVNTEAFFGQGTRLTVV.